This TCR beta chain was sequenced for a study of cytomegalovirus exposure and HLA in healthy donors. General study points: Some public TCRs appeared in many individuals, while most sequences were rare. CMV serostatus stood as the only immune exposure information on hand.

Remarks on this clone: Its cognate antigen is unknown.

The CDR3 length is 12 residues. Germline CDR1 and CDR2: MNHNY and SVGAGI (reference sequence). V lost 4 bases, J lost 6 bases, and 9 bases lay in between. PCR used 60 Vbeta primers and 13 Jbeta primers. Here immunoSEQ multiplex PCR was the method, and the copy in TCRdb shows in-frame clones only, minus some. This sample has some 180,000 clones, with about three quarters found just once. The receptor's source is a man younger than 35 in good health and CMV-seronegative. The chain employs TRBV6-6 and TRBJ1-1, with D uncertain. The material sequenced was PBMCs. In DNA, the CDR3 is TGTGCCAGCAGTTCTAGCGGGGCTGAAGCTTTCTTT. Its translation: CASSSSGAEAFF.